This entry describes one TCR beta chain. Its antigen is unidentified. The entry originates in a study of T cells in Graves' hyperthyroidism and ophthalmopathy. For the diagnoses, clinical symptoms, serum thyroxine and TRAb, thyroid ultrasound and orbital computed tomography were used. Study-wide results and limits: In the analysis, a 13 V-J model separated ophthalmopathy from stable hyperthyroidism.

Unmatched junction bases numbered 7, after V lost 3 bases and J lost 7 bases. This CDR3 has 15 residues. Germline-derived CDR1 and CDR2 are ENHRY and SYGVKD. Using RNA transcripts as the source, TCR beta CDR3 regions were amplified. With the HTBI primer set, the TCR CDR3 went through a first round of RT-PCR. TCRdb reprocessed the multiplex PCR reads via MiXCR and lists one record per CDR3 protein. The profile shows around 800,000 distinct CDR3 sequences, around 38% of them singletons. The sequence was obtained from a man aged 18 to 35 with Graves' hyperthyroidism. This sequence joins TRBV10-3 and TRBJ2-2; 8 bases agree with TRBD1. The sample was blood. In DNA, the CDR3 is TGTGCCATCAGTGACTCCGGGACAGGTTACGGGGAGCTGTTTTTT. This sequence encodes CAISDSGTGYGELFF.